This T cell receptor beta chain was recorded in a study of T cells in Graves' hyperthyroidism and ophthalmopathy. The CDR3 totals 16 residues. Germline V gene lookup returns CDR1 SEHNR and CDR2 FQNEAQ (reference sequence). V lost 4 bases, J lost 3 bases, and 9 bases stayed unmatched. This clonotype was counted ten times or more. The source material, RNA transcripts, was used to amplify TCR beta CDR3 regions. The HTBI primer set drove a first-round RT-PCR of the TCR CDR3. TCRdb used MiXCR to reprocess the multiplex PCR reads, holding one entry per CDR3 protein. The sample has more than 550,000 distinct CDR3 sequences, nearly 45% seen once.

The gene calls are TRBV7-9 and TRBJ2-7; 10 bases agree with TRBD2. The source is an adult man with Graves' disease, either hyperthyroidism or ophthalmopathy (not recorded which). Sequencing used peripheral blood or thyroid tissue (not recorded which). The DNA of the CDR3 is TGTGCCAGCAGCTCAGGGAGCGGGAGGGCCCTCTACGAGCAGTACTTC. It specifies CASSSGSGRALYEQYF.